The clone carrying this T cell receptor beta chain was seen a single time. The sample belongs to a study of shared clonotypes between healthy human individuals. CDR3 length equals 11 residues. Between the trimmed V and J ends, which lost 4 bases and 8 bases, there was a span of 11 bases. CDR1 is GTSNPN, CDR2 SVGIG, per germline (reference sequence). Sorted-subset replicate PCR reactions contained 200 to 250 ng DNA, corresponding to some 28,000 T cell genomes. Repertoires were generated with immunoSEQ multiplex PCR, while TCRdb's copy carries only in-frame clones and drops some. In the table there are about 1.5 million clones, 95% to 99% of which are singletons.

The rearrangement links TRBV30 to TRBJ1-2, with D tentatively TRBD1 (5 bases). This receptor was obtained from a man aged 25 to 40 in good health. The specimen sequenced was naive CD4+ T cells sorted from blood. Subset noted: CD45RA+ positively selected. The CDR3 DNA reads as TGTGCCTGGAACCAGGGAGGAGGCTACACCTTC. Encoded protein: CAWNQGGGYTF.